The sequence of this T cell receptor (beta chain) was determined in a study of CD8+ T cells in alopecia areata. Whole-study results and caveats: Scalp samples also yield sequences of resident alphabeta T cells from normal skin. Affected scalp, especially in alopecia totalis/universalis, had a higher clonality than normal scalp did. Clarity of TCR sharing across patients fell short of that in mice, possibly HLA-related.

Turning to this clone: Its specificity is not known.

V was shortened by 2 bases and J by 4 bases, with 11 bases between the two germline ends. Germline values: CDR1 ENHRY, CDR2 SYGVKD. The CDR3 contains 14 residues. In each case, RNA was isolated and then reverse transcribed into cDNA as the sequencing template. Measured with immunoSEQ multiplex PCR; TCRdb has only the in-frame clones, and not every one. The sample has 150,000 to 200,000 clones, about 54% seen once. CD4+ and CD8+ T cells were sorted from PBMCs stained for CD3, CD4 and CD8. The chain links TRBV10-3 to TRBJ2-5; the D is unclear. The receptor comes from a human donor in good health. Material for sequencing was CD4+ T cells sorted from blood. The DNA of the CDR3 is TGTGCCATCAGTGAGGCTGGGTTTGGAGAGACCCAGTACTTC. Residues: CAISEAGFGETQYF.